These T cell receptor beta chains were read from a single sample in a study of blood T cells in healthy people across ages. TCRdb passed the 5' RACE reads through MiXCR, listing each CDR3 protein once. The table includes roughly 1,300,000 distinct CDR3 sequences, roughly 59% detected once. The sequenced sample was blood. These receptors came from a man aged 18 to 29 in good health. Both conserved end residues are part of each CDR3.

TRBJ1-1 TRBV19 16 CASSMMTSWGATEAFF
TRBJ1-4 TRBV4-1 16 CASSQGGQGGGEKLFF
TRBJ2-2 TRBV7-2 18 CASSPLTSGVVTSGELFF
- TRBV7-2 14 CASSFEGLIETQYF
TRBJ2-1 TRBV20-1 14 CSASGPNSYNEQFF
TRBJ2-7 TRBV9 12 CASSGLGDEQYF
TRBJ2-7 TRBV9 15 CASSVGLAETYEQYF
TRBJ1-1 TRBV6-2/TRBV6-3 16 CASSYSNRGVHTEAFF
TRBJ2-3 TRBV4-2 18 CASSQVHYREWSTDTQYF
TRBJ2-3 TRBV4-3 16 CASSQDATEGTDTQYF
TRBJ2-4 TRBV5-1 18 CASSLVGTGGSLWHIQYF
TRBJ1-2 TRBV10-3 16 CAISDPGGFWASGYTF
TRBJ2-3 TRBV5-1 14 CASSSEIATGTQYF
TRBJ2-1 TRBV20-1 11 CSASRTNEQFF
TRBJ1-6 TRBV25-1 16 CASSVDVPLGNSPLHF
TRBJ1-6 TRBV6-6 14 CASSYGTGNSPLHF
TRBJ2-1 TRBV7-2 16 CASSQPLAATYNEQFF
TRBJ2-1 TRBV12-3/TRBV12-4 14 CASSWGDICNEQFF
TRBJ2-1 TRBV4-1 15 CASSQPPGRGRARFF
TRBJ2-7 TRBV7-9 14 CASSLEGLRYEQYF
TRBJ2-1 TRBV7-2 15 CASSLGSGGVDEQFF
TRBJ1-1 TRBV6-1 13 CASGQGINTEAFF
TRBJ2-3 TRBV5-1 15 CASSWAGGLTDTQYF
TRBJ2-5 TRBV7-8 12 CASSSRSETQYF
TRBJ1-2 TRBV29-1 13 CSVGTEDNYGYTF
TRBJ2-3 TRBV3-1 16 CASSQEGWVSTDTQYF
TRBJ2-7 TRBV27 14 CASKTRGADYEQYF
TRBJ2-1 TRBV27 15 CASSFSSGGNNEQFF
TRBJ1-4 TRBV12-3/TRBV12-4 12 CASSTVGEKLFF
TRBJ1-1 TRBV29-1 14 CSVEDRHKNTEAFF
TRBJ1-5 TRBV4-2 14 CASSRRLGDQPQHF
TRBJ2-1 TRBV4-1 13 CASGGTVRGEQFF
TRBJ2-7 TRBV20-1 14 CSGQGTFSGYEQYF
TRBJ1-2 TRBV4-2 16 CASSPRTQVFNYGYTF
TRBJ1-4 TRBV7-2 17 CASSLIVGMPTNEKLFF
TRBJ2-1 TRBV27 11 CASSFGLNEFF
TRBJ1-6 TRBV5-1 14 CASARTGDNSPLHF
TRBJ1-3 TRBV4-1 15 CASSQVGSKGNTIYF
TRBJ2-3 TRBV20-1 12 CSATTNTDTQYF
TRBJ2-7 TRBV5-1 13 CASSLDNYYEQYF
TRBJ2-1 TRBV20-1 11 CSASSRERQFF
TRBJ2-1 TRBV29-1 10 CSASGTEQFF
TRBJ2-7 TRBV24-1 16 CATSDSSGRNVYEQYF
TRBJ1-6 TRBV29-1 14 CSVAMGGRNSPLHF
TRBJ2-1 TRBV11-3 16 CASSPRGGGGTNEQFF
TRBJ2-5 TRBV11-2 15 CASSLGGGLQETQYF
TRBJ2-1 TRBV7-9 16 CASSSSASGRYNEQFF
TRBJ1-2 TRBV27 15 CASSLSAPGLDGYTF
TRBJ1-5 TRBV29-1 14 CSVADSDSNQPQHF
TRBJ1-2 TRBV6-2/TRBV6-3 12 CASSGARYGYTF
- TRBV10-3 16 CAISSPAGVRSYEQYF
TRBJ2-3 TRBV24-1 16 CATSDRRDSSTDTQYF
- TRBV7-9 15 CASSLTMDTTYEQYF
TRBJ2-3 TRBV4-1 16 CASSRTSGGGWDTQYF